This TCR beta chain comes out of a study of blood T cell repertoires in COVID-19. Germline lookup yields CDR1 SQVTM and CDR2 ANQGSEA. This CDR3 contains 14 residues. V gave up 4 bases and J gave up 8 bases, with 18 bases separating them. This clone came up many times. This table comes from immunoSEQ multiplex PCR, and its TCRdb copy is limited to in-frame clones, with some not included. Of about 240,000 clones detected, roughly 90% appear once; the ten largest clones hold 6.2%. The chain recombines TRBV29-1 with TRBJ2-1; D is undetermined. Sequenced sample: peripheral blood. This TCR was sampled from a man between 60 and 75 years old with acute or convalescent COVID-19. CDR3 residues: CSVATPPPGHEQFF. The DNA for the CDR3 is TGCAGCGTTGCGACCCCACCCCCGGGTCATGAGCAGTTCTTC.